A single sample gave rise to the 5 T cell receptor beta chains below, sequenced in a study of T cell responses to AZD1222 COVID-19 vaccine. Some clones are missing from TCRdb's copy, which holds only in-frame ones; the method was immunoSEQ multiplex PCR. This repertoire shows 150,000 to 200,000 clones, about 90% found once; its top ten account for approximately 10%. Source: peripheral blood, taken 28 days after the second AZD1222 dose. The receptors originated from an adult who received the AZD1222 COVID-19 vaccine.

The chain links TRBV3-1 (or the pseudogene TRBV3-2) to TRBJ2-7; 9 bases map to TRBD1. The CDR3 spans 19 residues. V was clipped by 0 bases and J by 3 bases; unmatched bases: 15. Germline V gene lookup returns CDR1 LGHDT and CDR2 YNNKEL (reference sequence). CDR3 nucleotides: TGTGCCAGCAGCCAAGAGTGGGACAGGGTGCACGGTTCAGACTACGAGCAGTACTTC. This encodes CASSQEWDRVHGSDYEQYF.

The chain combines TRBV7-2 with TRBJ1-6; no firm D call. Germline V gene sequence: CDR1 SGHTA, CDR2 FQGNSA. The CDR3 is made up of 14 amino acids. The ends were cut back, 2 bases at V and 7 bases at J, with 9 bases in the middle. DNA for the CDR3: TGTGCCAGCAGCTTACTTCCCCTAAATTCACCCCTCCACTTT. This gives the protein CASSLLPLNSPLHF.

The chain carries TRBV24-1 and TRBJ2-7, with a possible D match to TRBD2 (7 bases). CDR3 length: 14 residues. V lost 11 bases and J 1 base, leaving 17 bases between the germline ends. Germline CDR1 is KGHDR and CDR2 is SFDVKD. The CDR3 nucleotides read TGTGCCAAGCGGGAAGGGGGATCTTCCTACGAGCAGTACTTC. It specifies CAKREGGSSYEQYF.

V and J are TRBV7-9 and TRBJ1-5, with D unclear. Trimming removed 5 bases at V and 6 bases at J, with 11 bases between. Germline-derived CDR1 and CDR2 are SEHNR and FQNEAQ (reference sequence). The CDR3 covers 13 residues. The CDR3 nucleotides read TGTGCCAGCAGCCTAGGGAAGGCTCAGCCCCAGCATTTT. It translates to CASSLGKAQPQHF. The full variable domain, completed using reference TRBV7-9 and TRBJ1-5, is DTGVSQNPRHKITKRGQNVTFRCDPISEHNRLYWYRQTLGQGPEFLTYFQNEAQLEKSRLLSDRFSAERPKGSFSTLEIQRTEQGDSAMYLCASSLGKAQPQHFGDGTRLSIL.

This chain uses TRBV28 with TRBJ1-3, with TRBD1 identical over 7 bases. CDR1 MDHEN and CDR2 SYDVKM come from the germline V gene. Trimming cost V 7 bases and J 0 bases; bases outside gene matches: 3. The CDR3 runs 14 residues. The CDR3 DNA reads TGTGCCAGCATGGGGACAGACTCTGGAAACACCATATATTTT. Its translation is CASMGTDSGNTIYF.